This T cell receptor (beta chain) stems from a study of cytomegalovirus exposure and HLA in healthy donors. Primers: 60 Vbeta forward and 13 Jbeta reverse. The table came from immunoSEQ multiplex PCR; TCRdb's copy has only in-frame clones and leaves some out. The data contain around 150,000 clones, around four fifths of them singletons. Trimming stripped 2 bases from V and 6 bases from J, with 11 bases between. The CDR3 length is 12 residues. Germline assignment: CDR1 GTSNPN and CDR2 SVGIG (reference sequence). In regard to this clone: The antigen is undetermined.

Study-level findings and limits: In an earlier analysis, most TCR beta V segments were productive about 87% or about 30% of the time.

The receptor's source is a man between 18 and 35 years old in good health and CMV-seropositive. This sequence joins TRBV30 and TRBJ2-7; D may be TRBD2 (5 bases). The sequenced sample was PBMCs. CDR3 nucleotides: TGTGCCTGGAGTTTGATACTAGGCGAGCAGTACTTC. It translates to CAWSLILGEQYF.